What follows are 4 T cell receptor beta chains derived from one specimen sequenced in a study of early T cells in non-severe SARS-CoV-2 infection. TCRdb analysed the 5' RACE reads with MiXCR anew, one entry per CDR3 protein. Found here are tens of thousands of distinct CDR3 sequences, 5.5% to 7.5% of them singletons; the top ten hold about 8%. Sequencing input: whole blood. The source is an adult who was a healthcare worker with PCR-confirmed SARS-CoV-2 infection or an uninfected control (not recorded which).

The chain uses TRBV12-3 or TRBV12-4 and TRBJ1-4, with 9 bases identical to TRBD1. The CDR3 is made up of 16 amino acids. J was trimmed by 1 base and V by 6 bases; bases with no gene match: 6. As DNA, the CDR3 is TGTGCCAGCAGCCCAGACAGGGGGATAACTAATGAAAAACTGTTTTTT. It is translated as CASSPDRGITNEKLFF.

This clonotype has a handful of counts. This rearrangement joins TRBV29-1 to TRBJ2-1; the match to TRBD1 covers 12 bases. This CDR3 is 14 amino acids long. CDR1 is SQVTM and CDR2 is ANQGSEA in the germline V gene. This chain's CDR3 is CNVAGTGGSNEQFF. CDR3 DNA: TGCAACGTGGCAGGGACAGGGGGCTCTAATGAGCAGTTCTTC.

This chain joins TRBV11-2 and TRBJ2-5, with D maybe TRBD2 (6 bases). The CDR3 covers 13 residues. V was pared by 4 bases and J by 5 bases, with 11 bases between. CDR1 and CDR2 (germline): SGHAT, FQNNGV. In DNA, the CDR3 is TGTGCCAGCAGCTACCGGGACTCTGAGACCCAGTACTTC. Protein sequence: CASSYRDSETQYF.

This clonotype was seen more than once but under ten times. V is TRBV4-1 and J is TRBJ2-1; 10 bases agree with TRBD2. Germline-derived CDR1 and CDR2 are MGHRA and YSYEKL. This CDR3 is built from 18 residues. The V and J ends lost 6 bases and 0 bases, in that order; junction bases with no gene match: 11. DNA of the CDR3: TGCGCCAGCAGTGGTCCTAGCGGGGGCGGGAGCTCCTACAATGAGCAGTTCTTC. This translates into CASSGPSGGGSSYNEQFF.